The present TCR beta chain was sequenced within a study of ipilimumab plus nivolumab after autologous stem cell transplantation. Study-level background: Both relapsed and primary refractory DLBCL were included. Study-level findings and limits: The authors say TCR, Treg and microbiome findings warrant further study.

Using immunoSEQ multiplex PCR, the repertoire was profiled, and TCRdb retains in-frame clones only, with some absent. In the table there are about 17,000 clones, 70% to 80% of which are singletons. Of note for this clone: The antigen is unknown.

Checkpoint therapy with ipilimumab 1 mg/kg began 14 to 28 days after transplant. Through week 26, nivolumab 3 mg/kg IV was given weeks 1, 4, 7, 10, then biweekly. This material consisted of PBMCs, taken in a trial of ipilimumab plus nivolumab as post-transplant consolidation. This TCR was sampled from a male donor with diffuse large B-cell lymphoma.

CDR3: CASSSPGGLGTDTQYF. The CDR3 DNA reads as TGTGCCAGCAGTTCCCCCGGGGGATTGGGCACAGATACGCAGTATTTT. This rearrangement joins TRBV28 to TRBJ2-3; D perhaps matches TRBD2 (6 bases). Trimming left V 4 bases short and J 1 base short, with 15 bases between. Per the germline V gene, CDR1 is MDHEN and CDR2 is SYDVKM. The CDR3 covers 16 residues.